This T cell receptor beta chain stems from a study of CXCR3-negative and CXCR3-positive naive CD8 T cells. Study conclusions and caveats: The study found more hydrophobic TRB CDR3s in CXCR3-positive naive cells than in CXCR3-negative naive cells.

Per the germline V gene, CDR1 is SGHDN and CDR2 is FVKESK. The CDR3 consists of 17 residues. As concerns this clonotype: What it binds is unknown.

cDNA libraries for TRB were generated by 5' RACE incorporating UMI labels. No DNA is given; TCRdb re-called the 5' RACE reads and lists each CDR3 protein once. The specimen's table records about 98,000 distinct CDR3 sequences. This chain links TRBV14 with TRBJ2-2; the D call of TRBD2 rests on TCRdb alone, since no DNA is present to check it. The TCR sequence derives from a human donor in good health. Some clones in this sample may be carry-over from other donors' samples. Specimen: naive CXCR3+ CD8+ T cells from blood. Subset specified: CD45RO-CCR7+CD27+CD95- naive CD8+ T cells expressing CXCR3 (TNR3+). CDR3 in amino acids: CASSQPGLAASTGELFF.